The clone carrying this TCR beta chain appeared a few times. Its target is unknown. Germline V gene data show CDR1 as SGDLS and CDR2 as YYNGEE. V was clipped by 4 bases and J by 0 bases, with 7 bases between them. The CDR3 length is 13 residues. It was autoimmune disease history or systemic immunosuppression that excluded patients. The data stem from a study of OX40 agonist ivuxolimab in advanced cancers. At the level of the study: Across the patients, intravenous ivuxolimab was delivered every 2 weeks at 0.01 to 10 mg/kg. In three patients, partial responses were observed, one with hepatocellular carcinoma and two with cutaneous melanoma. Findings and limits, study-wide: Some patients without response likewise showed low normalized clonal expansion.

Some clones are missing from TCRdb's copy, which holds only in-frame ones; the method was immunoSEQ multiplex PCR. The sample includes fewer than 65,000 clones, about nine tenths of them seen just once. Specimen: CD4+ or CD8+ T cells sorted from blood, collected in a trial of the OX40 agonist ivuxolimab. The sequence was obtained from an adult with an advanced solid tumor such as melanoma, head and neck, liver or kidney cancer. The chain recombines TRBV9 with TRBJ1-1; D call uncertain. CDR3 residues: CASSQMMNTEAFF. CDR3 in DNA: TGTGCCAGCAGCCAAATGATGAACACTGAAGCTTTCTTT.